This T cell receptor beta chain was recovered during a study of blood T cell repertoires in COVID-19. As for the study in general: Nucleic acid was either cDNA or gDNA, and it came from T cells, B-cell-depleted T cells, or PBMCs.

Clones were sequenced by immunoSEQ multiplex PCR, and TCRdb holds only the in-frame ones, with some missing. The sample lists under 200,000 clones; 88% were seen once. About this clone itself: Different DNA sequences within this sample yield the same CDR3.

The CDR3 consists of 12 residues. V dropped 6 bases and J dropped 5 bases, with 10 bases sitting between them. The germline CDR1 and CDR2 sequences are MDHEN and SYDVKM. Specimen: peripheral blood. This clonotype originated in a man in his 70s with active or convalescent COVID-19. The chain couples TRBV28 to TRBJ1-1, with a possible D match to TRBD1 (5 bases). The CDR3 spells CASRTGGTEAFF. The CDR3 nucleotides are TGTGCCAGCAGGACGGGGGGGACTGAAGCTTTCTTT.